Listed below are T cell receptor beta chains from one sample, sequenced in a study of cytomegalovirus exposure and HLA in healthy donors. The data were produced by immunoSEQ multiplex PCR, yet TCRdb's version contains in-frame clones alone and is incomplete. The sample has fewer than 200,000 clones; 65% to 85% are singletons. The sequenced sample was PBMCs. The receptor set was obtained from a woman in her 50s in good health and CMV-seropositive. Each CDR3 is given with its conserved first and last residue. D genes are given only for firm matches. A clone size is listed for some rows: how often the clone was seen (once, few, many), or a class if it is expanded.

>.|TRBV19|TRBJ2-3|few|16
TGTGCCAGTAGTATGGCCCGCCTCCTGATTACAGATACGCAGTATTTT
CASSMARLLITDTQYF
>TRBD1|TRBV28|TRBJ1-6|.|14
TGTGCCAGCAGTCCGGGACAGTTCTTTTCACCCCTCCACTTT
CASSPGQFFSPLHF
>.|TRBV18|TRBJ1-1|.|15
TGTGCCAGCTCACCACGCAGGGACATGAACACTGAAGCTTTCTTT
CASSPRRDMNTEAFF
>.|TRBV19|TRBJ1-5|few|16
TGTGCCAGTAGTATCCGGGCAGGGGAAGGATATCAGCCCCAGCATTTT
CASSIRAGEGYQPQHF
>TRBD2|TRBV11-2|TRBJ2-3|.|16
TGTGCCAGCAGCTTAGAGCTAGCGGGAGGCACAGATACGCAGTATTTT
CASSLELAGGTDTQYF
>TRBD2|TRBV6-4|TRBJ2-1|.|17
TGTGCCAGCAGGGAGGGACTAGCGCTATCCTTTAACAATGAGCAGTTCTTC
CASREGLALSFNNEQFF
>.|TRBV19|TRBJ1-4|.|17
TGTGCCAGTAGTACGACGTATTTCGCGGGGAATAATGAAAAACTGTTTTTT
CASSTTYFAGNNEKLFF
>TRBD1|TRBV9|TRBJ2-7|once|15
TGTGCCAGCAGCTCCCCCGGGACAGGGCACCACGAGCAGTACTTC
CASSSPGTGHHEQYF
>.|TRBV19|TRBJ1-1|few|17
TGTGCCAGTAGTATGAATCGGGGTGAGCTTAGGAACACTGAAGCTTTCTTT
CASSMNRGELRNTEAFF
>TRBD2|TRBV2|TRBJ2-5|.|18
TGTGCCAGCAGCTACACGACTGCTAGCGGGGGGGCCGTTAAGACCCAGTACTTC
CASSYTTASGGAVKTQYF
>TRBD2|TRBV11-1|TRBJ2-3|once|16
TGTGCCAGCAGCTTTGGGGCGGGGGAATTCACAGATACGCAGTATTTT
CASSFGAGEFTDTQYF
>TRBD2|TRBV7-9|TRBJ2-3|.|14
TGTGCCAGCAGCCTCCCGGGACTAGACGATACGCAGTATTTT
CASSLPGLDDTQYF
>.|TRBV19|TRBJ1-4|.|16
TGTGCCAGTAGTCAGCTCGGGGGTGCAACTAATGAAAAACTGTTTTTT
CASSQLGGATNEKLFF
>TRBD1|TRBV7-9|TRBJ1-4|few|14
TGTGCCAGCAGCTGGGGACAGGGGGGTGAAAAACTGTTTTTT
CASSWGQGGEKLFF
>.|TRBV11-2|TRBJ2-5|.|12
TGTGCCAGCAGCTTAGCCCCAGGGGACCAGTACTTC
CASSLAPGDQYF
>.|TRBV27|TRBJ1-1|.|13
TGTGCCAGCAATGCCAGGGTCTACACTGAAGCTTTCTTT
CASNARVYTEAFF
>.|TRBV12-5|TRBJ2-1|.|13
TGTGCTAGTGGTGCCCCGGGGGTGAATGAGCAGTTCTTC
CASGAPGVNEQFF
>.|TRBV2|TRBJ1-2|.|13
TGTGCCAGCAGTCTGACAGCAGACTATGGCTACACCTTC
CASSLTADYGYTF
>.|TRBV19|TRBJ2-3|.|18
TGTGCCAGTAGTATAGTGTCACTAGCAGGGGGGCCCTCAGATACGCAGTATTTT
CASSIVSLAGGPSDTQYF
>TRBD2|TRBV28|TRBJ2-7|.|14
TGTGCCAGCAGGCCGGGACTAGCGGACTACGAGCAGTACTTC
CASRPGLADYEQYF
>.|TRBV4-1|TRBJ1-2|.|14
TGCGCCAGCAACTTATCCCCTTCCAACTATGGCTACACCTTC
CASNLSPSNYGYTF
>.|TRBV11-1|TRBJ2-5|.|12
TGTGCCAGCAGCTTAGGCCAGGAGACCCAGTACTTC
CASSLGQETQYF
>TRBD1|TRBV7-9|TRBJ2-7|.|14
TGTGCCAGCAGCTTATTGGGACAGGGGTACGAGCAGTACTTC
CASSLLGQGYEQYF
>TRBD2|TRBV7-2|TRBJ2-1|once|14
TGTGCCAGCAGTCACACTAGCGGGGGGGCTTTTAGCTTCTTC
CASSHTSGGAFSFF
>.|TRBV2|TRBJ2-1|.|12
TGTGCCAGCAGTCCACAGGGACATGAGCAGTTCTTC
CASSPQGHEQFF
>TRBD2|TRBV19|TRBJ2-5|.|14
TGTGCCAGTAGTAGGTCGACTAGCAGTCAGACCCAGTACTTC
CASSRSTSSQTQYF
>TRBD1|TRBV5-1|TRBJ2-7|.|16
TGCGCCAGCAGCCGAGGCACGACAGGGGGCTCCTACGAGCAGTACTTC
CASSRGTTGGSYEQYF
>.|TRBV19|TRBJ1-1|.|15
TGTGCCAGTAACCGGGAATACAGGGTGACCACTGAAGCTTTCTTT
CASNREYRVTTEAFF
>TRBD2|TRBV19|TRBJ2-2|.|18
TGTGCCAGCAGTATAGATCAGAGTCTAGCGGACATTACCGGGGAGCTGTTTTTT
CASSIDQSLADITGELFF
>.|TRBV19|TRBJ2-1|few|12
TGTGCCAGTAGTAGCCCACACGTTGAGCAGTTCTTC
CASSSPHVEQFF
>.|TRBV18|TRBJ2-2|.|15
TGTGCCAGCTCACCCCCCCCGGGGAACACCGGGGAGCTGTTTTTT
CASSPPPGNTGELFF
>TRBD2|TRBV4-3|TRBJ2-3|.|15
TGCGCCAGCAGCCAACAAGCGGGAGACTCAGATACGCAGTATTTT
CASSQQAGDSDTQYF
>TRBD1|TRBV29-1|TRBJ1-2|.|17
TGCAGCGTTGAGAATCAAAAACCGGGACAGGGGACTTTAAGGCTCACCTTC
CSVENQKPGQGTLRLTF
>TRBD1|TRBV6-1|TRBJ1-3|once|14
TGTGCCAGCAGTAACAGGGGCATTGGAAACACCATATATTTT
CASSNRGIGNTIYF
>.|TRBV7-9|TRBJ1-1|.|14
TGTGCCAGCAGCTTTTCCACAGAGAACACTGAAGCTTTCTTT
CASSFSTENTEAFF
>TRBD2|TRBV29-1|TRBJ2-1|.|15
TGCAGCGGCGGACTAGCGGGGGGGTACTACAATGAGCAGTTCTTC
CSGGLAGGYYNEQFF
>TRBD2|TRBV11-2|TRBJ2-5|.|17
TGTGCCAGCAGCTTAGGATCAGGGACTAGCGGGGGTGAGACCCAGTACTTC
CASSLGSGTSGGETQYF
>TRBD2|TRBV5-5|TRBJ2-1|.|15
TGTGCCAGCAGCTTCAGACTAGCTCCCGACGATGAGCAGTTCTTC
CASSFRLAPDDEQFF
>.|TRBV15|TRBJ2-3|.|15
TGTGCCACCAGCAGAGAACGGGGGAGTACAGATACGCAGTATTTT
CATSRERGSTDTQYF
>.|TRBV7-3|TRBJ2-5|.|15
TGTGCCAGCAGCTTATCCCATAGCGGACAAGAGACCCAGTACTTC
CASSLSHSGQETQYF
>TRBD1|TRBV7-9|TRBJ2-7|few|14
TGTGCCAGCAGCCGGGGACAGGGGGCCTTAGAGCAGTACTTC
CASSRGQGALEQYF
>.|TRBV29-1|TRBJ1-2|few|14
TGCAGCGTTGGGGAGAGGGCAGCTAACTATGGCTACACCTTC
CSVGERAANYGYTF
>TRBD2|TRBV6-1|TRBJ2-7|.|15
TGTGCCAGCAGTCCACCGGGACTAGCGTTTTACGAGCAGTACTTC
CASSPPGLAFYEQYF
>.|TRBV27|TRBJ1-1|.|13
TGTGCCAGCAGTCCAGGGCTGAACACTGAAGCTTTCTTT
CASSPGLNTEAFF
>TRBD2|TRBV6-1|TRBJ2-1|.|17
TGTGCCAGCAGTGAACCAATAGCGGGAGGGCCCTACAATGAGCAGTTCTTC
CASSEPIAGGPYNEQFF
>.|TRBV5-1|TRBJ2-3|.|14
TGCGCCAGCAGCTTGACTGTTTTGATAGATACGCAGTATTTT
CASSLTVLIDTQYF
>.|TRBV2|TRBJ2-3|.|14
TGTGCCAGCAAACTACTTACCAACACAGATACGCAGTATTTT
CASKLLTNTDTQYF
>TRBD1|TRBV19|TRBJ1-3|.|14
TGTGCCAGTAGCTCGACAGGGGCCGGAAACACCATATATTTT
CASSSTGAGNTIYF
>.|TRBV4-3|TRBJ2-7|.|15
TGCGCCAGCAGCCAAGAACGCCTCCCCACCTACGAGCGGTACTTC
CASSQERLPTYERYF
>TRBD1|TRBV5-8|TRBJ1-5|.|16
TGTGCCAGCAGCTTGGCCCGGGGACAGTTCAATCAGCCCCAGCATTTT
CASSLARGQFNQPQHF
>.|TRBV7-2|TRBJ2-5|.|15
TGTGCCAGCAGCTTAGCGGTGGGGGCCCCGAAGACCCAGTACTTC
CASSLAVGAPKTQYF
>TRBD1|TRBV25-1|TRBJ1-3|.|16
TGTGCCAGCAGAGCCCAGGGGGGCCGCTCTGGAAACACCATATATTTT
CASRAQGGRSGNTIYF
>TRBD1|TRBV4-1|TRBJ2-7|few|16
TGCGCCAGCAGCCAAGACCAGACAGGGGTTATGTACGAGCAGTACTTC
CASSQDQTGVMYEQYF
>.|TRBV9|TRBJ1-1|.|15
TGTGCCAGCAGCGTAGGTGGCAACCCGAACACTGAAGCTTTCTTT
CASSVGGNPNTEAFF